Reported below is one TCR beta chain. The PCR was carried out with 60 Vbeta primers and 13 Jbeta primers. Data came from immunoSEQ multiplex PCR; TCRdb stores just in-frame clones and leaves some out. The sample carries 200,000 to 250,000 clones, roughly 80% recorded once. The CDR3 is 16 residues long. CDR1 and CDR2 from the germline V gene are SGDLS and YYNGEE. The junction had 5 bases not matched to a gene; V was cut back by 0 bases and J by 2 bases. The data derive from a study of cytomegalovirus exposure and HLA in healthy donors. This chain links TRBV9 with TRBJ2-3, with 8 bases fitting TRBD2. The sequenced material came from PBMCs. This receptor was identified in a man aged 25 to 40 in good health and CMV-seronegative. This chain's CDR3 is CASSVADGGVTDTQYF. The CDR3 nucleotides are TGTGCCAGCAGCGTAGCTGACGGGGGGGTCACAGATACGCAGTATTTT.